One T cell receptor beta chain is described in this entry. V lost 7 bases to trimming and J lost 4 bases; unmatched junction nucleotides: 9. The CDR3 runs to 13 residues. Germline V gives CDR1 SQVTM, CDR2 ANQGSEA. The data stem from a study of blood T cell repertoires in COVID-19. Study background: Donors in the United States, Italy and Spain gave samples during acute or convalescent COVID-19. The cDNA or gDNA used as material had been derived from T cells, B-cell-depleted T cells, or PBMCs.

Per the original methods: Researchers report that nucleated cell counts were estimated from reference gene primer amplification. Some clones are missing from TCRdb's copy, which holds only in-frame ones; the method was immunoSEQ multiplex PCR. The V and J calls and clone size come from that table; D and trimming were worked out from the DNA. This table has more than 200,000 clones, 70% to 90% appearing once. The sample was peripheral blood. The chain is built from TRBV29-1 and TRBJ1-1; 7 nucleotides align to TRBD1. This receptor was taken from a man aged 25 to 40 with active or convalescent COVID-19. DNA for the CDR3: TGCAGCGCAGGGGGGGGGCAGGGCACTGAAGCTTTCTTT. Residues: CSAGGGQGTEAFF. Filled out from reference TRBV29-1 and TRBJ1-1, the complete variable domain reads SAVISQKPSRDICQRGTSLTIQCQVDSQVTMMFWYRQQPGQSLTLIATANQGSEATYESGFVIDKFPISRPNLTFSTLTVSNMSPEDSSIYLCSAGGGQGTEAFFGQGTRLTVV.